This passage covers 4 T cell receptor beta chains from one sample sequenced in a study of STAT5B mutations in CD4+ large granular lymphocyte leukemia (dated by TCRdb to between 2021 and 2022). The library was built by means of the immunoSEQ multiplex PCR assay. The table was pulled from immuneACCESS by TCRdb, which kept in-frame rearrangements only. Such tables lose some clones; where checked, under half of the loss comes from unresolved V genes, and the rest has no known cause. This sample gives 30,000 to 40,000 clones in total; over 65% of them show up just once. In total, the top ten clones hold roughly 7% of the sample. The sample taken for sequencing was CD4+ T cells from blood buffy coats. The source of these receptors is a human donor in good health.

CDR3 sequence: CASSLYFVTPSNTGELFF. The CDR3 nucleotides read TGTGCCAGCAGTTTATACTTTGTGACACCATCGAACACCGGGGAGCTGTTTTTT. The rearrangement links TRBV27 to TRBJ2-2, with no clear D. The length of the CDR3 is 18 residues. V was trimmed by 1 base and J by 0 bases, leaving 15 bases between them. In germline, CDR1 is MNHEY, CDR2 SMNVEV (reference sequence).

This sequence joins TRBV6-1 and TRBJ2-5; maybe TRBD1 (5 bases). CDR3 length: 11 residues. V lost 7 bases to trimming and J lost 7 bases, with 10 bases between them. Germline V gene lookup returns CDR1 MNHNS and CDR2 SASEGT. The CDR3 DNA sequence: TGTGCCAGCACCGAAAGGGGGACCCAGTACTTC. Translation gives CASTERGTQYF.

The table lists this clone with a few counts. V is TRBV5-4 and J is TRBJ1-4; D unclear. CDR1 SGHNT and CDR2 YYREEE come from the germline V gene (reference sequence). With 3 bases removed from V and 8 bases from J, the gap between germline ends came to 14 bases. The CDR3 spans 14 residues. The CDR3 coding sequence is TGTGCCAGCAGCTCGGACGGCCTGAGCGAAAAACTGTTTTTT. It is translated as CASSSDGLSEKLFF.

This chain uses TRBV19 with TRBJ2-7; 8 positions agree with TRBD2. The CDR3 covers 14 residues. J gave up 2 bases and V 5 bases, and 5 bases lay outside the gene matches. Germline assignment: CDR1 LNHDA and CDR2 SQIVND (reference sequence). The CDR3 DNA reads TGTGCCAGTAGTGAAGCGGGAGCAACCTACGAGCAGTACTTC. Protein product: CASSEAGATYEQYF.